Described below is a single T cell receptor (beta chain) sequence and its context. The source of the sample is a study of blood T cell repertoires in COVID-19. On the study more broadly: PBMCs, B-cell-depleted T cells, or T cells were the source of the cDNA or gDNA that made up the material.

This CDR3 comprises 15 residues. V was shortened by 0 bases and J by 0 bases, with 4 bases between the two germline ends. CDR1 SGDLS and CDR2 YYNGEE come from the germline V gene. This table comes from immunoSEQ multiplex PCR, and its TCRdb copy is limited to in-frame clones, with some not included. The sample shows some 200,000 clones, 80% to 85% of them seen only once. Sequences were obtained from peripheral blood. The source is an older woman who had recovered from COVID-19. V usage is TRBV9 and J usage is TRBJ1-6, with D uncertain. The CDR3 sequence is CASSVESSYNSPLHF. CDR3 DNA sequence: TGTGCCAGCAGCGTAGAGAGCTCCTATAATTCACCCCTCCACTTT. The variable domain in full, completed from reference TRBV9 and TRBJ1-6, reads DSGVTQTPKHLITATGQRVTLRCSPRSGDLSVYWYQQSLDQGLQFLIQYYNGEERAKGNILERFSAQQFPDLHSELNLSSLELGDSALYFCASSVESSYNSPLHFGNGTRLTVT.